One TCR beta chain is described in this entry. This record belongs to a study of blood T cell repertoires in COVID-19. About the research overall: Sites in the United States, Italy and Spain provided acute and convalescent COVID-19 samples. T cells, B-cell-depleted T cells, or PBMCs provided the cDNA or gDNA that served as material.

Under the authors' procedure: Counts of nucleated cells, estimated from reference gene primer amplification, were obtained. Libraries were prepared by immunoSEQ multiplex PCR; TCRdb keeps only in-frame clonotypes and omits some of them. For V, J and clone size, that table is used; D and trimming come from the DNA. The sample holds 200,000 to 250,000 clones, around 83% seen once. This CDR3 contains 14 residues. J was trimmed by 4 bases and V by 4 bases; bases with no gene match: 5. CDR1 and CDR2 from the germline V gene are SGHRS and YFSETQ. The chain recombines TRBV5-1 with TRBJ1-5; 7 nucleotides align to TRBD1. The TCR sequence derives from a woman between 45 and 60 years old with acute or convalescent COVID-19. The sample comprised peripheral blood. The DNA for the CDR3 is TGCGCCAGCAGCCCGGGACAGATGAATCAGCCCCAGCATTTT. It translates to CASSPGQMNQPQHF.